A selection of T cell receptor beta chains follows, all from one sample in a study of human T cells and chemical hapten exposure. TCRdb analysed the RACE reads with MiXCR anew, one entry per CDR3 protein. The data contain approximately 57,000 distinct CDR3 sequences, about a tenth of them singletons. Sequencing was performed on whole blood, taken in connection with sensitization to the hapten diphenylcyclopropenone (DPC). These receptor sequences come from a woman between 40 and 55 years old with alopecia areata. Some clones in this sample may be carry-over from other donors' samples. The CDR3 runs from the conserved cysteine through the conserved F or W. The D gene is left open where the match is weak. Clone size is stated in some rows and not others, as once, few, many or a class when expanded.

V gene	D gene	J gene	clone size	CDR3 DNA	CDR3 protein
TRBV6-2/TRBV6-3	.	TRBJ1-5	few	TGTGCCAGCAGTCGTTACGATAGCACGCAGCATTTT	CASSRYDSTQHF
TRBV4-1	.	TRBJ1-5	few	TGCGCCAGCAGTCAGACCGGGGGGTCCCGGTTACCCCAGCATTTT	CASSQTGGSRLPQHF
TRBV5-4	TRBD1	TRBJ2-3	many	TGTGCCAGCAGCGGTCGACAGGGGGCGCAGACAGATACGCAGTATTTT	CASSGRQGAQTDTQYF
TRBV6-6	.	TRBJ2-3	many	TGTGCCAGCAGCCGCGATATCACAGATACGCAGTATTTT	CASSRDITDTQYF
TRBV18	TRBD2	TRBJ2-1	.	TGTGCCAGCTCACCCGGACTAGCGGGGGTTTCCTACAATGAGCAGTTCTTC	CASSPGLAGVSYNEQFF
TRBV20-1	.	TRBJ2-5	many	TGCAGTGCTAGAGGGGCAGGGAAGGAGACCCAGTACTTC	CSARGAGKETQYF
TRBV24-1	.	TRBJ2-1	few	TGTGCCACCTTCGTGCCAGGACAGCGTAGCTCCTACAATGAGCAGTTCTTC	CATFVPGQRSSYNEQFF
TRBV28	TRBD2	TRBJ2-1	many	TGTGCCAGCAGTTGGCGGGGGGGCCTAGGTGGGCAGTTCTTC	CASSWRGGLGGQFF
TRBV12-5	.	TRBJ2-7	few	TGTGCTAGTGGCTGGGACGGCACCTACGAGCAGTACTTC	CASGWDGTYEQYF
TRBV6-7	.	TRBJ2-1	.	TGTGCCAGTTTATTCTCCGTAGGCGGGGTTTCACGTAGGCAGTTCTTC	CASLFSVGGVSRRQFF
TRBV6-2/TRBV6-3	TRBD1	TRBJ2-3	many	TGTGCCAGCAGCGGACAGGGGGCTTCAGATACGCAGTATTTT	CASSGQGASDTQYF
TRBV12-3/TRBV12-4	TRBD1	TRBJ2-4	.	TGTGCCAGCAGCCAATCACAGGGGCTAGCCAAAAACATTCAGTACTTC	CASSQSQGLAKNIQYF
TRBV9	TRBD1	TRBJ2-2	many	TGTGCCAGCAGCGCCCGGACAGGATCGAACACCGGGGAGCTGTTTTTT	CASSARTGSNTGELFF
TRBV7-8	.	TRBJ2-2	many	TGTGCCAGCAGCTTAACCGGGTTAGGGCTCACCGGGGAGCTGTTTTTT	CASSLTGLGLTGELFF
TRBV18	.	TRBJ2-5	many	TGTGCCAGCTCACCACCGCTACGAGAGACCCAGTACTTC	CASSPPLRETQYF
TRBV6-7	TRBD1	TRBJ1-2	.	TGTGCCAGCAGACCTTCAGGGGGTAACTATGGCTACACCTTC	CASRPSGGNYGYTF
TRBV3-2	.	TRBJ2-3	once	TGTGCCAGCAGCCAAGTGGGGCTAGCGGGTGGAGATACGCAGTATTTT	CASSQVGLAGGDTQYF
TRBV9	.	TRBJ1-1	many	TGTGCCAGCAGCGTAGACGTGACAGCTGAAGCTTTCTTT	CASSVDVTAEAFF
TRBV29-1	.	TRBJ2-2	many	TGCAGCGGGGAGACTAGGGCCGGGGAGCTGTTTTTT	CSGETRAGELFF
TRBV10-3	.	TRBJ1-2	many	TGTGCCATCAGTGATGAGGGTGACTATGGCTACACCTTC	CAISDEGDYGYTF
TRBV4-1	.	TRBJ1-1	many	TGCGCCACCCGCCCTTTGGGGCGGGCCAACACTGAAGCTTTCTTT	CATRPLGRANTEAFF
TRBV5-1	TRBD2	TRBJ2-3	many	TGCGCCAGCAGCTTGGGCCTAGCGGGGGGAGATACGCAGTATTTT	CASSLGLAGGDTQYF
TRBV20-1	TRBD1	TRBJ1-1	.	TGCAGTGCCTCCGACAGGGCCACTGAAGCTTTCTTT	CSASDRATEAFF
TRBV5-5	.	TRBJ2-2	.	TGTGCCAGCAGCCATGGGCCGGGCCCGAACACCGGGGAGCTGTTTTTT	CASSHGPGPNTGELFF
TRBV2	TRBD1	TRBJ1-2	few	TGTGCCAGCAGTGGGCCGGACAGGGGAAGGTATGGCTACACCTTC	CASSGPDRGRYGYTF
TRBV28	.	TRBJ1-4	.	TGTGCCAGCAGTTTAAGTGGACCGAATGAAAAACTGTTTTTT	CASSLSGPNEKLFF
TRBV20-1	.	TRBJ1-2	many	TGCAGTGCTATAGATAACTATGGCTACACCTTC	CSAIDNYGYTF
TRBV4-3	.	TRBJ2-3	.	TGCGCCAGCAGCCAGAGACCCCAAATGAAGTATTTT	CASSQRPQMKYF
TRBV11-3	.	TRBJ1-6	few	TGTGCCAGCAGGGAACAGAAGGGGAGCTCCTATAATTCACCCCTCCACTTT	CASREQKGSSYNSPLHF
TRBV12-3/TRBV12-4	TRBD2	TRBJ2-3	many	TGTGCCAGCAGACGCGGGGGTACGAGCACAGATACGCAGTATTTT	CASRRGGTSTDTQYF
TRBV27	.	TRBJ2-3	few	TGTGCCAGCTTTAGAAACATGGCAACAGATACGCAGTATTTT	CASFRNMATDTQYF
TRBV29-1	.	TRBJ1-1	many	TGCAGCGTTCTCCGGGACGAGACTGAAGCTTTCTTT	CSVLRDETEAFF
TRBV6-4	.	TRBJ2-1	.	TGTGCCAGCAGTGACTCGTCGGACAGACCCTACAATGAGCAGTTCTTC	CASSDSSDRPYNEQFF
TRBV7-2	TRBD2	TRBJ2-7	many	TGTGCCAGCAGCTTATTCCCTAGCGGGGTTAATACGAGGCAGTACTTC	CASSLFPSGVNTRQYF
TRBV28	.	TRBJ1-4	many	TGTGCCAGCAGTTTCGCCAGAAATGAAAAACTGTTTTTT	CASSFARNEKLFF
TRBV6-2/TRBV6-3	TRBD2	TRBJ2-1	many	TGTGCCAGCAGTGCCCTCCAGCGGGGGGGCCAAAGTGAGCAGTTCTTC	CASSALQRGGQSEQFF
TRBV29-1	.	TRBJ1-2	medium-sized	TGCAGCGTTAGCCAAAATGGCTACACCTTC	CSVSQNGYTF
TRBV20-1	.	TRBJ2-3	.	TGCAGTGCTCCCCCGGTACCCGGAGATACGCAGTATTTT	CSAPPVPGDTQYF
TRBV7-6	.	TRBJ2-3	many	TGTGCCAGCAGCTTAGGGCCAGGGGTCGCCCTGAGCACAGATACGCAGTATTTT	CASSLGPGVALSTDTQYF
TRBV5-1	.	TRBJ2-2	.	TGCGCCAGCAGCTTGGCCCTAGGTCCCGGGGAGCTGTTTTTT	CASSLALGPGELFF
TRBV9	.	TRBJ1-1	.	TGTGCCAGCAGCCCTCAGGCGGGGGGCTTGAACACTGAAGCTTTCTTT	CASSPQAGGLNTEAFF
TRBV20-1	.	TRBJ2-5	.	TGCAGTGCTAGGGGCAGGGCCCCAGAGACCCAGTACTTC	CSARGRAPETQYF
TRBV11-3	TRBD2	TRBJ2-1	many	TGTGCCAGCAGCTTCAGACTAGCGGGGGAGCAGTTCTTC	CASSFRLAGEQFF
TRBV7-3	.	TRBJ2-2	many	TGTGCCAGCAGCTTAGAGGCAACCGGGGAGCTGTTTTTT	CASSLEATGELFF
TRBV18	TRBD1	TRBJ1-2	few	TGTGCCAGCTCACCCCGGGACAGGGACTATGGCTACACCTTC	CASSPRDRDYGYTF
TRBV4-1	.	TRBJ1-3	.	TGCGCCAGCAGCGTTACAACTTTCTCTGGAAACACCATATATTTT	CASSVTTFSGNTIYF
TRBV9	.	TRBJ1-6	few	TGTGCCAGCAGCGTCACTGGGTATAATTCACCCCTCCACTTT	CASSVTGYNSPLHF
TRBV3-1	.	TRBJ1-6	many	TGTGCCAGCAGCCGACCCTATTCACCCCTCCACTTT	CASSRPYSPLHF
TRBV25-1	TRBD1	TRBJ1-2	few	TGTGCCAGCAGTGAATCTACCCTACAGGGGATACATGGCTACACCTTC	CASSESTLQGIHGYTF
TRBV5-1	TRBD1	TRBJ1-6	many	TGCGCCAGCAGCTTGGACCCGGGACAGGGGACTAATTCACCCCTCCACTTT	CASSLDPGQGTNSPLHF
TRBV12-3/TRBV12-4	.	TRBJ2-4	many	TGTGCCAGCAGTTTGTGGGACAAAAACATTCAGTACTTC	CASSLWDKNIQYF
TRBV12-3/TRBV12-4	.	TRBJ1-4	many	TGTGCCAGCAGTTCTCAAGGGTTTCGGGAAAAACTGTTTTTT	CASSSQGFREKLFF
TRBV3-1	.	TRBJ2-1	many	TGTGCCACTGCCCCGGTCCGGACTCGTAATGAGCAGTTCTTC	CATAPVRTRNEQFF